The 15 T cell receptor beta chains given below trace back to one sample, sequenced in a study of breast tumors, draining lymph nodes, adjacent tissues. The lymph nodes were axillary draining lymph nodes from breast cancer patients. TCRdb fed the multiplex PCR reads into MiXCR, producing one record per CDR3 protein. The top ten hold more than 0.95% of the sample, which has more than 250,000 distinct CDR3 sequences, 30% seen once. Sequenced: axillary lymph node tissue. These receptors originate from a female donor with breast cancer. Some clones in this sample may be carry-over from other donors' samples.

Turning to this clonotype: With a much larger clone just one base away, this may be a read error. The rearrangement uses TRBV7-9 and TRBJ1-2; a possible D gene is TRBD1 (6 bases). Germline V gives CDR1 SEHNR, CDR2 FQNEAQ (reference sequence). The CDR3 length is 15 residues. CDR3 protein: CASSYRGGIAYGYPF. CDR3 coding DNA: TGTGCCAGCAGCTATAGGGGGGGGATAGCCTATGGCTACCCCTTC.

In regard to this clonotype: A read error may be the cause here, since a much bigger clone is one base away. The chain couples TRBV7-2 to TRBJ2-7, with 7 bases aligning to TRBD1. Germline loops: CDR1 SGHTA, CDR2 FQGNSA. The CDR3 is made up of 15 amino acids. As DNA, the CDR3 is TGTGCCAGCAGCCCGGACAGGACTTACTCCTACGAGCAGCACTTC. Translating it yields CASSPDRTYSYEQHF.

The sample holds a few counts of this clonotype. It may be a read error: a sequence one base away is much more abundant. The chain carries TRBV7-9 and TRBJ2-7; D remains unclear. CDR1 SEHNR and CDR2 FQNEAQ come from the germline V gene (reference sequence). The CDR3 sequence is 14 residues long. Here the CDR3 DNA reads TGTGCCAGCACCTTAGTTGTGGGCGCGAGCGAGCAGTACTTC. Translation: CASTLVVGASEQYF.

This clonotype has just a few counts. A read error may explain this, as a much larger clone is one base away. The V and J genes are TRBV7-2 and TRBJ2-2, with TRBD1 as a possible D gene (6 bases). The CDR3 is made up of 15 amino acids. Germline assignment: CDR1 SGHTA and CDR2 FQGNSA. CDR3 nucleotides: TGTGCCAGCAGCAGAAACCGGGACAAAACCGGGGAGCTGCTTTTT. Translated, it gives CASSRNRDKTGELLF.

This clonotype has a count of ten or more. The genes are TRBV9 and TRBJ1-3; TRBD1 might be the D (6 bases). CDR3 length: 16 residues. Trimming stripped 1 base from V and 1 base from J, with 12 bases between. Germline V gene data show CDR1 as SGDLS and CDR2 as YYNGEE. The DNA of the CDR3 is TGTGCCAGCAGCGTAAGCCCCAGGGGTTCTGGAAACACCATATATTTT. Protein: CASSVSPRGSGNTIYF.

This clonotype was seen at least ten times. The chain uses TRBV20-1 and TRBJ2-3, with 11 bases identical to TRBD2. CDR3 length: 19 residues. The V gene end was trimmed by 3 bases and the J gene end by 2 bases; junction bases not matched to a gene: 16. Per the germline V gene, CDR1 is DFQATT and CDR2 is SNEGSKA (reference sequence). CDR3 sequence (DNA): TGCAGTGCTAGTGTAGAAACTCCGGGACTAGCGGATATCACAGATACGCAGTATTTT. Translated: CSASVETPGLADITDTQYF.

This clonotype occurred many times. The chain employs TRBV7-2 and TRBJ2-1; D may be TRBD2 (5 bases). V was pared by 2 bases and J by 9 bases, with 14 bases between. Per germline, CDR1 SGHTA and CDR2 FQGNSA. The CDR3 runs 14 residues. The CDR3 protein is CASSLTLTISEQFF. DNA for the CDR3: TGTGCCAGCAGCTTAACCCTGACTATCAGTGAGCAGTTCTTC.

The count of this clonotype is one. A junction boundary mismatches the germline segment, possibly from a read error. This chain uses TRBV30 with TRBJ1-3, with 7 bases fitting TRBD1. Germline V CDR1 and CDR2: GTSNPN, SVGIG (reference sequence). The CDR3 sequence is 14 residues long. The CDR3 loop reads CAWNQGGTGNTICF. The CDR3 DNA reads TGTGCCTGGAACCAGGGGGGGACTGGAAACACCATATGTTTT.

The table lists this clonotype with many counts. The J gene is TRBJ1-5, the V gene TRBV5-1; D may be TRBD1 (5 bases). Looked up from germline, CDR1 is SGHRS and CDR2 is YFSETQ. Trimming took off 2 bases at V and 0 bases at J, with 9 bases between the two ends. This CDR3 region has 15 residues. CDR3 DNA sequence: TGCGCCAGCAGCTTTAGTGGGGGTAGCAATCAGCCCCAGCATTTT. Protein sequence: CASSFSGGSNQPQHF.

This clonotype was found a few times. The rearrangement uses TRBV20-1 and TRBJ2-4; 7 nucleotides match TRBD2. The CDR3 runs 16 residues. The germline CDR1 and CDR2 sequences are DFQATT and SNEGSKA (reference sequence). V lost 3 bases to trimming and J lost 3 bases; unmatched junction nucleotides: 11. The CDR3 nucleotides are TGCAGTGCTAGTGGTCCCGGGGGGTGGGACAAAAACATTCAGTACTTC. This translates into CSASGPGGWDKNIQYF.

DNA of the CDR3: TGCAGTGCTAGGTTAACAGGGGTCGGCACAGATACGCAGTATTTT. It encodes CSARLTGVGTDTQYF. This chain links TRBV20-1 with TRBJ2-3, with TRBD1 matching over 7 bases. Trimming at V came to 3 bases and at J to 1 base, leaving 7 bases not matched to a gene. The germline V gene has CDR1 DFQATT and CDR2 SNEGSKA (reference sequence). The CDR3 runs 15 residues.

As for this clonotype: Possible read error: a much larger clone is one base away. The V gene is TRBV11-2, the J gene TRBJ2-7, with 9 bases aligning to TRBD2. The CDR3 totals 15 residues. Germline CDR1 reads SGHAT; CDR2 reads FQNNGV. This CDR3 is CASSQGLAGTYELYF. The DNA of the CDR3 is TGTGCCAGCAGCCAGGGACTAGCTGGAACCTACGAGCTGTACTTC. The complete variable domain, with remaining parts taken from reference TRBV11-2 and TRBJ2-7, reads EAGVAQSPRYKIIEKRQSVAFWCNPISGHATLYWYQQILGQGPKLLIQFQNNGVVDDSQLPKDRFSAERLKGVDSTLKIQPAKLEDSAVYLCASSQGLAGTYELYFGPGTRLTVT.

This clonotype was observed a few times. With a much larger clone just one base away, this may be a read error. The chain uses TRBV9 and TRBJ1-3; possible D gene TRBD1, 5 bases. Per germline, CDR1 SGDLS and CDR2 YYNGEE. This CDR3 has 15 residues. The CDR3 DNA follows: TGTGCCAGCAGCCCAGGTGGGGGTTCTGGAAACACCACATATTTT. Its translation: CASSPGGGSGNTTYF.

V gene TRBV12-3 or TRBV12-4 combines with J gene TRBJ2-4; the match to TRBD2 covers 15 bases. The CDR3 totals 19 residues. The J segment lost 0 bases and the V segment lost 5 bases, leaving 8 bases of the junction unmatched. The CDR3 spells CASSPRTSGGGIAKNIQYF. For the CDR3, the DNA is TGTGCCAGCAGTCCCCGGACTAGCGGGGGGGGAATAGCCAAAAACATTCAGTACTTC.

This clonotype was detected ten times or more. The CDR3 loop is CSARRGVGANYGYTF. The DNA of the CDR3 is TGCAGTGCCAGACGGGGAGTGGGAGCTAACTATGGCTACACCTTC. This chain connects TRBV20-1 to TRBJ1-2; D is unresolved. Trimming shortened V by 6 bases and J by 0 bases, and 17 bases separated the two germline ends. CDR1 and CDR2 from the germline V gene are DFQATT and SNEGSKA (reference sequence). The CDR3 runs to 15 residues.